This section outlines one TCR beta chain sequence together with its context. Its antigen is still unknown. Clones were read by immunoSEQ multiplex PCR, and TCRdb kept only the in-frame ones, dropping some. This sample carries about 680,000 clones, 89% of them seen once, and the ten largest clones take approximately 1.5%. This sample was included in a study of Ad26.COV2.S vaccination and SARS-CoV-2 variants. The wider study: As a participant in COV1001, the donor was in the Ad26.COV2.S trial arm. Intramuscular Ad26.COV2.S doses were given once or twice, 56 days apart.

Treatment: over 15 received Ad26.COV2.S at low or high dose, single or two shots; about 5 received placebo; per-sample allocation not given. Sample collection was performed on day 63 after the first vaccine or placebo injection. Points from the study as a whole: Total responses of T cells may have been underestimated by the analyses of TCR breadth and depth.

The CDR3 loop spans 14 amino acids. From germline, CDR1 is SNHLY and CDR2 FYNNEI. This clonotype originated in a person aged 18-60 years who received the Ad26.COV2.S COVID-19 vaccine or a placebo. Sequenced here: peripheral blood, sampled in a trial of Ad26.COV2.S vaccine versus placebo. The rearrangement uses TRBV2 and TRBJ2-7; D unclear. Here the CDR3 reads CAGGAMPLSYEQYF. The DNA of the CDR3 is TGTGCAGGCGGAGCTATGCCCCTCTCCTACGAGCAGTACTTC.